The 20 T cell receptor beta chains presented below share a single source sample, sequenced in a study of blood T cell repertoires in COVID-19 (dated by TCRdb to about 2020). To prepare the library, the immunoSEQ multiplex PCR assay was applied. Drawn from immuneACCESS, this table holds only the in-frame rearrangements with V and J called that TCRdb kept. Clones are partly lost; checked studies trace under half to an unresolved V gene and leave the rest unexplained. The sample has 200,000 to 250,000 clones on record, around 90% of them singletons. Of the sample, 3% to 3.5% falls within the top ten clones. The sequenced sample consisted of peripheral blood. All receptors come from a man between 60 and 75 years old with acute or convalescent COVID-19.

The chain combines TRBV15 with TRBJ1-4; D remains unclear. The V gene lost 6 bases and the J gene lost 2 bases, with 13 bases spanning the gap. CDR3 length: 15 residues. From germline, CDR1 is LNHNV and CDR2 YYDKDF (reference sequence). The CDR3 DNA sequence: TGTGCCACCAGACAGACCCAGCGGACTAATGAAAAACTGTTTTTT. Its translation is CATRQTQRTNEKLFF.

The chain couples TRBV6-2 or TRBV6-3 to TRBJ2-7, with a weak D call TRBD1 (5 bases). V was pared by 0 bases and J by 3 bases, with 12 bases between. CDR1 is MNHEY, CDR2 SVGEGT, per germline. This CDR3 has 15 amino acids. The CDR3 reads CASSYSRQLDYEQYF. The CDR3 nucleotides are TGTGCCAGCAGTTACTCCCGACAGCTCGACTACGAGCAGTACTTC.

This clone was counted once. The rearrangement joins TRBV27 to TRBJ1-4, with D perhaps matching TRBD1 (5 bases). V was clipped by 0 bases and J by 3 bases, with 11 bases between them. Germline values: CDR1 MNHEY, CDR2 SMNVEV (reference sequence). This CDR3 spans 16 amino acids. The CDR3 here is CASSLSDRRANEKLFF. CDR3 DNA sequence: TGTGCCAGCAGTTTATCTGACAGACGGGCTAATGAAAAACTGTTTTTT.

This chain uses TRBV15 with TRBJ1-1; D remains ambiguous. The germline CDR1 and CDR2 sequences are LNHNV and YYDKDF (reference sequence). Deletions cut 0 bases from V and 3 bases from J, with 11 bases between. The CDR3 totals 15 residues. The CDR3 bases are TGTGCCACCAGCAGAGACCCGGGAGGGTACACTGAAGCTTTCTTT. Amino acids: CATSRDPGGYTEAFF.

For the CDR3, the DNA is TGCAGCGTCTTCACCCGACAGAACACCGGGGAGCTGTTTTTT. Protein sequence: CSVFTRQNTGELFF. The V call is TRBV29-1, the J call TRBJ2-2; D not resolved. The V gene lost 6 bases and the J gene lost 1 base, with 12 bases spanning the gap. In germline, CDR1 is SQVTM, CDR2 ANQGSEA. This CDR3 has 14 residues.

This sequence joins TRBV19 and TRBJ1-5; 10 bases match TRBD1. This CDR3 comprises 18 residues. Germline V gives CDR1 LNHDA, CDR2 SQIVND (reference sequence). The ends lost 2 bases at V and 1 base at J; junction bases unmatched: 8. The CDR3 DNA is TGTGCCAGTAGTATACGCGACAGGGGGCACGTAAGCAATCAGCCCCAGCATTTT. Protein: CASSIRDRGHVSNQPQHF.

This clone occurred once. This chain connects TRBV7-9 to TRBJ2-7; perhaps TRBD1 as D (6 bases). The length of the CDR3 is 15 residues. Trimming took off 4 bases at V and 2 bases at J, with 15 bases between the two ends. Germline CDR1 SEHNR, CDR2 FQNEAQ (reference sequence). The CDR3 loop reads CASSSTGTRTYEQYF. In DNA form, the CDR3 reads TGTGCCAGCAGCTCGACCGGGACAAGAACCTACGAGCAGTACTTC.

The rearrangement joins TRBV9 to TRBJ2-1; D possibly corresponds to TRBD2 (6 bases). CDR1 and CDR2 (germline): SGDLS, YYNGEE. V was cut by 4 bases and J by 3 bases, with 20 bases left in between. The CDR3 has 17 residues. The CDR3 loop reads CASSPEGGLPLYNEQFF. CDR3 sequence (DNA): TGTGCCAGCAGCCCTGAGGGTGGACTACCCCTCTACAATGAGCAGTTCTTC.

The chain has TRBV3-1 (or the pseudogene TRBV3-2) and TRBJ2-7; 9 positions agree with TRBD1. V lost 3 bases and J lost 5; bases outside the gene matches: 5. There are 14 residues in the CDR3. Germline CDR1 reads LGHDT; CDR2 reads YNNKEL (reference sequence). CDR3 DNA sequence: TGTGCCAGCAGCCAGAGGGGACAGGGTAACGAGCAGTACTTC. It is translated as CASSQRGQGNEQYF.

The genes are TRBV2 and TRBJ1-2; TRBD1 might be the D (6 bases). Germline lookup yields CDR1 SNHLY and CDR2 FYNNEI. CDR3 length equals 15 residues. The germline V and J ends were trimmed by 3 bases and 2 bases, with 13 bases remaining between them. The chain's CDR3 is CASSDLGGGNYGYTF. Here the CDR3 DNA reads TGTGCCAGCAGTGACCTAGGGGGAGGGAACTATGGCTACACCTTC.

The chain is built from TRBV5-1 and TRBJ2-5; 12 nucleotides line up with TRBD2. V dropped 0 bases and J dropped 1; count of bases not matched to a gene: 4. There are 17 residues in the CDR3. CDR1 and CDR2 (germline): SGHRS, YFSETQ. CDR3 bases: TGCGCCAGCAGCTTGGCCGCTAGCGGGGGGGCCCAAGAGACCCAGTACTTC. This encodes CASSLAASGGAQETQYF. The full variable domain, its missing parts supplied by reference TRBV5-1 and TRBJ2-5, is KAGVTQTPRYLIKTRGQQVTLSCSPISGHRSVSWYQQTPGQGLQFLFEYFSETQRNKGNFPGRFSGRQFSNSRSEMNVSTLELGDSALYLCASSLAASGGAQETQYFGPGTRLLVL.

This chain connects TRBV7-3 to TRBJ2-3; D gene ambiguous. Trimming took off 0 bases at V and 6 bases at J, with 7 bases between the two ends. The CDR3 has 13 residues. Per the germline V gene, CDR1 is SGHTA and CDR2 is FQGTGA. The CDR3 nucleotides read TGTGCCAGCAGCTTAACCATGGCCGATACGCAGTATTTT. Its protein product is CASSLTMADTQYF.

V and J are TRBV19 and TRBJ1-4; D possibly corresponds to TRBD1 (5 bases). The ends were cut back, 5 bases at V and 8 bases at J, with 15 bases in the middle. CDR3 size: 14 residues. CDR1 LNHDA and CDR2 SQIVND come from the germline V gene (reference sequence). CDR3 DNA: TGTGCCAGTAGTCCCTCGAGGGGAGGGGAAAAACTGTTTTTT. Its protein is CASSPSRGGEKLFF.

This clone was detected only a few times. The chain uses TRBV7-2 and TRBJ1-2; 8 bases are a match to TRBD1. V shed 5 bases, J shed 1 base, and the junction held 9 bases outside the gene matches. Germline values: CDR1 SGHTA, CDR2 FQGNSA. The CDR3 is 16 amino acids. CDR3: CASSLDRGSYNYGYTF. CDR3 in DNA: TGTGCCAGCAGCCTTGACAGGGGCTCTTATAACTATGGCTACACCTTC.

V gene TRBV7-9 combines with J gene TRBJ1-2; 12 nucleotides line up with TRBD1. V lost 5 bases, J lost 9 bases, and 4 bases stayed unmatched. Per germline, CDR1 SEHNR and CDR2 FQNEAQ (reference sequence). The CDR3 extends over 13 amino acids. In DNA, the CDR3 is TGTGCCAGCAGCAGTGGGACAGGGGGCAGCTACACCTTC. Its protein product is CASSSGTGGSYTF.

The rearrangement joins TRBV5-1 to TRBJ1-5, with D maybe TRBD1 (6 bases). V dropped 3 bases and J dropped 11 bases, with 24 bases sitting between them. Germline V gives CDR1 SGHRS, CDR2 YFSETQ. This CDR3 spans 16 amino acids. This CDR3 is CASSYPSGGVKSAQHF. In DNA form, the CDR3 reads TGCGCCAGCAGCTACCCTTCGGGGGGCGTTAAATCAGCCCAGCATTTT.

The genes are TRBV3-1 (or the pseudogene TRBV3-2) and TRBJ1-1, with D maybe TRBD1 (6 bases). This CDR3 spans 14 amino acids. V dropped 4 bases and J dropped 5 bases, with 14 bases sitting between them. The germline V gene encodes CDR1 LGHDT and CDR2 YNNKEL (reference sequence). The CDR3 DNA follows: TGTGCCAGCAGCCTTGGGGGCGGATGGACTGAAGCTTTCTTT. Its protein product is CASSLGGGWTEAFF.

For the CDR3, the DNA is TGTGCCAGCAGCTTAACCCCGGGACTAGCGGGGGTAACCACAGATACGCAGTATTTT. Translating it yields CASSLTPGLAGVTTDTQYF. The chain links TRBV7-3 to TRBJ2-3; the match to TRBD2 covers 14 bases. The V segment lost 0 bases and the J segment 2 bases; nucleotides outside the gene matches: 7. CDR1 is SGHTA and CDR2 is FQGTGA in the germline V gene. There are 19 residues in the CDR3.

The chain joins TRBV19 to TRBJ1-5; 8 bases are a match to TRBD1. Germline trimming cut 6 bases from V and 4 bases from J; bases unmatched to any gene: 8. The length of the CDR3 is 15 residues. Per the germline V gene, CDR1 is LNHDA and CDR2 is SQIVND (reference sequence). The CDR3 DNA follows: TGTGCCAGTAGCGTAGACAGGGGCGGGAATCAGCCCCAGCATTTT. It specifies CASSVDRGGNQPQHF.

This CDR3 reads CASSFGTADYEQYF. DNA of the CDR3: TGCGCCAGCAGCTTCGGGACAGCCGACTACGAGCAGTACTTC. The chain links TRBV5-1 to TRBJ2-7; 7 bases agree with TRBD1. This CDR3 contains 14 residues. Germline-derived CDR1 and CDR2 are SGHRS and YFSETQ. The junction had 5 bases not matched to a gene; V was cut back by 2 bases and J by 3 bases.